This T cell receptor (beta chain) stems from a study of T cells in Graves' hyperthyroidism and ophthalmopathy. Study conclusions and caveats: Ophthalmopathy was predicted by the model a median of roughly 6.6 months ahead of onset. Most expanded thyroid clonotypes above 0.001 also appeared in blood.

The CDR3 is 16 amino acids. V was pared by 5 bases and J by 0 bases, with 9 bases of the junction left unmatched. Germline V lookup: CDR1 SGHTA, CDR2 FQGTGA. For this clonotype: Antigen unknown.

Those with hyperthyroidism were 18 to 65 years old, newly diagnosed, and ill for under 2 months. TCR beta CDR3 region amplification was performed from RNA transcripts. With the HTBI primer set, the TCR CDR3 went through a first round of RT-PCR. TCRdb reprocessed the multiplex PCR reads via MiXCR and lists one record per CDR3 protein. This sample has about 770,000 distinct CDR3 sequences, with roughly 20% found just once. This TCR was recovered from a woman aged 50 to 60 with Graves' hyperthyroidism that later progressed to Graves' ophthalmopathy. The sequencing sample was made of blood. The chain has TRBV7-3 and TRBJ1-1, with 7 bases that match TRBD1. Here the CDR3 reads CASSTRDRFMNTEAFF. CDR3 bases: TGTGCCAGCAGCACCCGGGACAGATTCATGAACACTGAAGCTTTCTTT.